This T cell receptor (beta chain) was captured by sequencing in a study of blood T cell repertoires in COVID-19. About the study: Samples of COVID-19 (acute and convalescent) were obtained from the United States, Italy and Spain.

The CDR3 sequence is 16 residues long. Per the germline V gene, CDR1 is SGHTA and CDR2 is FQGNSA. Unmatched junction bases numbered 9, after V lost 4 bases and J lost 4 bases. Authors' analysis steps: Amplified reference gene primers provided the basis for estimating nucleated cell counts. Generated by immunoSEQ multiplex PCR, the TCRdb table keeps only in-frame clones and is missing some. The DNA gave D and trimming, while V, J and clone size come from that table. Here the sample spans roughly 200,000 clones, approximately 78% being singletons. The sequencing input was peripheral blood. The receptor was isolated from a woman over 75 with COVID-19, enrolled during active disease. The V gene is TRBV7-2, the J gene TRBJ2-3, with 9 bases aligning to TRBD2. The CDR3 is CASSSRAGGRPDTQYF. In nucleotides, the CDR3 is TGTGCCAGCAGCTCTAGAGCGGGAGGAAGGCCAGATACGCAGTATTTT.